This entry describes one TCR beta chain. Matched for age and sex, the controls were healthy donors. These data originate in a study of CD8 T cells in Susac syndrome. After extraction with the RNeasy kit, roughly 0.5 to 1 ug of the RNA was reverse transcribed using random hexamers. TCRdb re-called the immunoSEQ multiplex PCR reads with MiXCR, one entry per CDR3 protein. The table has around 150,000 distinct CDR3 sequences, around 94% seen once; the top ten hold roughly 0.13%. The source material was CD4+ T cells from PBMCs. The source of this sequence is a human donor in good health.

CDR3 sequence reads: CSVGWGDQPQHF. DNA of the CDR3: TGCAGCGTTGGTTGGGGGGATCAGCCCCAGCATTTT. V usage is TRBV29-1 and J usage is TRBJ1-5; TRBD1 might be the D (5 bases). The ends were cut back, 4 bases at V and 5 bases at J, with 9 bases in the middle. The CDR3 has 12 amino acids. Per the germline V gene, CDR1 is SQVTM and CDR2 is ANQGSEA.